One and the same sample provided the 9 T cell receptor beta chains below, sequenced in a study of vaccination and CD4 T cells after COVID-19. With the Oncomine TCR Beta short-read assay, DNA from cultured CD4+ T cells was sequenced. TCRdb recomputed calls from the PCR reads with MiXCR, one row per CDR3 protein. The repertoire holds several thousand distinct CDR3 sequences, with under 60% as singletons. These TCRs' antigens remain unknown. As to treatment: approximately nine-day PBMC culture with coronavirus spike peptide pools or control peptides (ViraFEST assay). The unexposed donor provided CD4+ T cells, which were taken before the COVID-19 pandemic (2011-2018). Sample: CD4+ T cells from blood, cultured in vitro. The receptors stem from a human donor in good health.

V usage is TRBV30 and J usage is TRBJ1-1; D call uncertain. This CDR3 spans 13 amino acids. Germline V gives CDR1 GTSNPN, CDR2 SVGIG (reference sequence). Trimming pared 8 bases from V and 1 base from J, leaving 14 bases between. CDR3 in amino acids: CAGTPRGNTEAFF. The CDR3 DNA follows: TGTGCCGGCACCCCGAGAGGGAACACTGAAGCTTTCTTT.

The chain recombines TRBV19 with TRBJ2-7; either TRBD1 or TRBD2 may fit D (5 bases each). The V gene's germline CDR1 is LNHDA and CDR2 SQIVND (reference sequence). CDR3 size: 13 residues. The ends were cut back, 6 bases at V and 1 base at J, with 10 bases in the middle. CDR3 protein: CASRGVPSYEQYF. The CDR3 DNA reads TGTGCCAGTAGGGGGGTCCCGTCCTACGAGCAGTACTTC.

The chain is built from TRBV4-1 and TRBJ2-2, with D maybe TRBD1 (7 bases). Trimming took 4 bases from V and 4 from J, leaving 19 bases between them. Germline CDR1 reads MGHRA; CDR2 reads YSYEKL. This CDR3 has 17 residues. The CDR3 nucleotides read TGCGCCAGCAGCCCCGGGCGGGGACAGATCTTCACCGGGGAGCTGTTTTTT. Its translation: CASSPGRGQIFTGELFF.

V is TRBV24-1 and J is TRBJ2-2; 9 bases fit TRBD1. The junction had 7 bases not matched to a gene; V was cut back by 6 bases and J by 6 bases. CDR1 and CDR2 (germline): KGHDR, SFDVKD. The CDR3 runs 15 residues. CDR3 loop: CATSKTGGQSGELFF. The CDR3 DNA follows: TGTGCCACCAGTAAAACAGGGGGCCAGTCCGGGGAGCTGTTTTTT.

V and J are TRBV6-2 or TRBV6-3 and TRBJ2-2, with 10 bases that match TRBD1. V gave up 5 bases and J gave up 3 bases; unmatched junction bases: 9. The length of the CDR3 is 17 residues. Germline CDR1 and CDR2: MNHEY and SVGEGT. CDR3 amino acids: CASSRLPGQGYTGELFF. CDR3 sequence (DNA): TGTGCCAGCAGTAGATTACCGGGACAGGGGTACACCGGGGAGCTGTTTTTT.

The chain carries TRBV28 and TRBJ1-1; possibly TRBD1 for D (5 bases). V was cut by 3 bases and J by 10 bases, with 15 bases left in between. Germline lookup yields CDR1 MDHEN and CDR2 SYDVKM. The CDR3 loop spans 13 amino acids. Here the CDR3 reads CASSFAGKVGAFF. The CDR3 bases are TGTGCCAGCAGTTTTGCAGGGAAGGTCGGAGCTTTCTTT.

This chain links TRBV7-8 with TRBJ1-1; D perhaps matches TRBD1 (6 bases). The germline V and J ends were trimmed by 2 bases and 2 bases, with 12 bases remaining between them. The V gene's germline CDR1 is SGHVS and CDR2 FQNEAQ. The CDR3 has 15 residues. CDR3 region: CASSLITGTNTEAFF. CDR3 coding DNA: TGTGCCAGCAGCTTAATTACGGGGACAAACACTGAAGCTTTCTTT.

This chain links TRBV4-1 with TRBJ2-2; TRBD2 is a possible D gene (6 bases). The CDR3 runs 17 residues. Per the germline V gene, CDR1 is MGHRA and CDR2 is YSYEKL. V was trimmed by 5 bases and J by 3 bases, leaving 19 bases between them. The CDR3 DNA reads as TGCGCCAGCAGCGCCAGCGGCAGGACTAAGCACACCGGGGAGCTGTTTTTT. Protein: CASSASGRTKHTGELFF.

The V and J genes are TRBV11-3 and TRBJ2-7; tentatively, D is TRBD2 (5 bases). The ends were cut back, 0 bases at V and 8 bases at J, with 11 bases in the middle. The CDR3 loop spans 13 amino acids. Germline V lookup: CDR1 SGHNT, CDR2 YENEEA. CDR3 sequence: CASSLDFREKQYF. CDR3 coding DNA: TGTGCCAGCAGCTTAGATTTTCGGGAAAAGCAGTACTTC. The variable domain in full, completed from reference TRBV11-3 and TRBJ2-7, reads EAGVVQSPRYKIIEKKQPVAFWCNPISGHNTLYWYLQNLGQGPELLIRYENEEAVDDSQLPKDRFSAERLKGVDSTLKIQPAELGDSAVYLCASSLDFREKQYFGPGTRLTVT.